What follows are 30 T cell receptor beta chains derived from one specimen sequenced in a study of human T cells and chemical hapten exposure. In TCRdb, the RACE reads were re-called with MiXCR into one record per CDR3 protein. Of 150,000 to 200,000 distinct CDR3 sequences listed, 20% to 25% were seen once; the top ten hold under 7.5%. The time point: patch test 1, 2 weeks after DPC sensitization. Treatment reported: therapeutic diphenylcyclopropenone sensitization with weekly scalp DPC. Sequencing was performed on whole blood, taken in connection with sensitization to the hapten diphenylcyclopropenone (DPC). The receptors derive from a woman in her forties or fifties with alopecia areata. Some clones in this sample may be carry-over from other donors' samples.

This sequence joins TRBV5-1 and TRBJ2-1; 9 positions agree with TRBD1. With V trimmed by 3 bases and J by 7 bases, 8 bases remained unmatched. The CDR3 length is 15 residues. The germline gives CDR1 SGHRS, CDR2 YFSETQ. Written as DNA, the CDR3 is TGCGCCAGCAGCTGGGCACAGGGGGCTTGGAATGAGCAGTTCTTC. It specifies CASSWAQGAWNEQFF.

This clonotype was seen a single time. The J gene is TRBJ2-7, the V gene TRBV29-1, with D hard to call. The CDR3 covers 13 residues. Germline loops: CDR1 SQVTM, CDR2 ANQGSEA. V lost 6 bases to trimming and J lost 0 bases, with 12 bases between them. CDR3 DNA sequence: TGCAGCGTAGGGCGTGACGCCTCCTACGAGCAGTACTTC. It yields the protein CSVGRDASYEQYF.

This chain links TRBV5-1 with TRBJ2-1, with 9 bases that match TRBD1. The length of the CDR3 is 18 residues. J was trimmed by 0 bases and V by 3 bases; bases with no gene match: 10. Germline V lookup: CDR1 SGHRS, CDR2 YFSETQ. CDR3 sequence reads: CASSSRPQGQGSYNEQFF. CDR3 DNA: TGCGCCAGCAGCTCACGACCTCAGGGACAGGGCTCCTACAATGAGCAGTTCTTC.

This clonotype showed up just a few times. The chain has TRBV3-1 and TRBJ1-2; TRBD1 agrees at 10 bases. The germline V gene encodes CDR1 LGHDT and CDR2 YNNKEL (reference sequence). V lost 3 bases and J lost 4; bases outside the gene matches: 8. CDR3 length: 16 residues. CDR3 sequence: CASSQAGQGHVYGYTF. The CDR3 DNA follows: TGTGCCAGCAGCCAGGCGGGACAGGGGCATGTCTATGGCTACACCTTC.

This clonotype was counted a few times. The chain recombines TRBV5-6 with TRBJ2-2; TRBD2 matches 9 bases. Trimming at V came to 0 bases and at J to 4 bases, leaving 4 bases not matched to a gene. Germline lookup yields CDR1 SGHDT and CDR2 YYEEEE. This CDR3 has 16 amino acids. CDR3 DNA sequence: TGTGCCAGCAGCTTGGGACTAGCGGAACCCACCGGGGAGCTGTTTTTT. Protein: CASSLGLAEPTGELFF.

This clonotype was detected only a few times. J is TRBJ1-5 and V is TRBV2; a weak D match, TRBD1 (5 bases). Trimming stripped 7 bases from V and 2 bases from J, with 15 bases between. The CDR3 covers 15 residues. The V gene's germline CDR1 is SNHLY and CDR2 FYNNEI. CDR3 nucleotide sequence: TGTGCCAGCATTAGGGGCAGGGAAGGCAATCAGCCCCAGCATTTT. It is translated as CASIRGREGNQPQHF.

The sample holds a few counts of this clonotype. The rearrangement uses TRBV10-3 and TRBJ2-1; 9 nucleotides line up with TRBD2. The V and J ends lost 6 bases and 8 bases, in that order; junction bases with no gene match: 5. Germline V gene sequence: CDR1 ENHRY, CDR2 SYGVKD. The CDR3 contains 13 residues. Written as DNA, the CDR3 is TGTGCCATCAGGATTAGCGGGAGTTATGAGCAGTTCTTC. Translation gives CAIRISGSYEQFF.

The CDR3 loop reads CSVAASNQPQHF. The CDR3 region has the DNA TGCAGCGTTGCCGCCTCCAATCAGCCCCAGCATTTT. The V and J genes are TRBV29-1 and TRBJ1-5; no clear D gene. The V gene lost 4 bases and the J gene lost 3 bases, with 7 bases spanning the gap. Germline-derived CDR1 and CDR2 are SQVTM and ANQGSEA. The CDR3 spans 12 residues.

The table lists this clonotype with a few counts. The chain has TRBV5-6 and TRBJ2-3, with D perhaps being TRBD1 or TRBD2 (6 bases each). Trimming shortened V by 4 bases and J by 0 bases, and 18 bases separated the two germline ends. This CDR3 comprises 17 residues. Germline V lookup: CDR1 SGHDT, CDR2 YYEEEE. The CDR3 loop reads CASSPQGGGRSTDTQYF. The CDR3 DNA follows: TGTGCCAGCAGCCCACAGGGAGGCGGGCGAAGCACAGATACGCAGTATTTT.

The V gene is TRBV12-3 or TRBV12-4, the J gene TRBJ1-6; unclear D gene. V lost 7 bases and J lost 1, with 5 bases in between. The CDR3 runs 13 residues. CDR3 DNA sequence: TGTGCCAGCACTAGTTCCTATAATTCACCCCTCCACTTT. This translates into CASTSSYNSPLHF.

This clonotype came up a few times. J is TRBJ2-5 and V is TRBV5-1; D is possibly TRBD1 or TRBD2 (5 bases each). The CDR3 runs to 14 residues. The V gene lost 4 bases and the J gene lost 1 base, with 11 bases spanning the gap. Looked up from germline, CDR1 is SGHRS and CDR2 is YFSETQ. CDR3 residues: CASSQRGLQETQYF. The CDR3 DNA reads as TGCGCCAGCAGCCAACGGGGCCTCCAAGAGACCCAGTACTTC.

Note on this clonotype: An end of the junction does not agree with germline; a read error may underlie this. V usage is TRBV11-2 and J usage is TRBJ2-7; possibly TRBD2 for D (6 bases). The germline gives CDR1 SGHAT, CDR2 FQNNGV. CDR3 size: 13 residues. CDR3 in DNA: TGTGCCAGCAGCTTAGTCCTAGCGCACGAGCTGTACTTC. This sequence encodes CASSLVLAHELYF.

This CDR3 is CASSPIGGSTEAFF. The CDR3 bases are TGCGCCAGCAGCCCGATCGGGGGGTCCACTGAAGCTTTCTTT. The chain carries TRBV4-1 and TRBJ1-1, with D tentatively TRBD1 (5 bases). This CDR3 has 14 residues. The germline V and J ends were trimmed by 4 bases and 4 bases, with 13 bases remaining between them. Germline CDR1 MGHRA, CDR2 YSYEKL.

The table lists this clonotype with a few counts. CDR3 coding DNA: TGTGCCAGCACCGAACTACAGGTCGGGACTGGAAACACCATATATTTT. Translated, it gives CASTELQVGTGNTIYF. V usage is TRBV28 and J usage is TRBJ1-3; a weak D match, TRBD1 (5 bases). The CDR3 extends over 16 amino acids. CDR1 is MDHEN, CDR2 SYDVKM, per germline. Between the trimmed V and J ends, which lost 7 bases and 2 bases, there was a span of 18 bases.

This clonotype was seen once. This sequence joins TRBV2 and TRBJ1-1; D is perhaps TRBD1 (5 bases). Trimming pared 4 bases from V and 3 bases from J, leaving 6 bases between. Per the germline V gene, CDR1 is SNHLY and CDR2 is FYNNEI. The CDR3 is made up of 12 amino acids. The DNA of the CDR3 is TGTGCCAGCAGTGCGGGGGACACTGAAGCTTTCTTT. It translates to CASSAGDTEAFF.

Only a few counts were recorded for this clonotype. The rearrangement links TRBV5-6 to TRBJ1-6; the match to TRBD1 covers 10 bases. The V gene's germline CDR1 is SGHDT and CDR2 YYEEEE. V dropped 4 bases and J dropped 10; count of bases not matched to a gene: 8. The CDR3 has 15 residues. CDR3 in DNA: TGTGCCAGCAGCCTGGCCGGGACAGGGGCCTCACCCCTCCACTTT. Translated: CASSLAGTGASPLHF.

This clonotype was seen more than once but under ten times. This sequence joins TRBV14 and TRBJ2-6; weak D call: TRBD1 (6 bases). Deletions cut 3 bases from V and 5 bases from J, with 11 bases between. The CDR3 is 15 residues long. CDR1 and CDR2 from the germline V gene are SGHDN and FVKESK. The CDR3 DNA follows: TGTGCCAGCAGCCAGCCACAGGGCTGGGCCAACGTCCTGACTTTC. Encoded protein: CASSQPQGWANVLTF. Combining the CDR3 with reference TRBV14 and TRBJ2-6 gives the whole variable domain EAGVTQFPSHSVIEKGQTVTLRCDPISGHDNLYWYRRVMGKEIKFLLHFVKESKQDESGMPNNRFLAERTGGTYSTLKVQPAELEDSGVYFCASSQPQGWANVLTFGAGSRLTVL.

The chain is built from TRBV6-1 and TRBJ1-1; D may be TRBD1 (6 bases). The germline V gene encodes CDR1 MNHNS and CDR2 SASEGT. The CDR3 spans 13 residues. Trimming pared 5 bases from V and 6 bases from J, leaving 13 bases between. The CDR3 loop is CASSIMTGSEAFF. In nucleotides, the CDR3 is TGTGCCAGCAGTATTATGACAGGCTCTGAAGCTTTCTTT.

V is TRBV12-3 or TRBV12-4 and J is TRBJ2-7, with D unclear. Trimming removed 2 bases from V and 5 bases from J, with 10 bases in between. The CDR3 runs 13 residues. This chain's CDR3 is CASSLLPTDEQYF. The DNA of the CDR3 is TGTGCCAGCAGTTTATTACCCACTGACGAGCAGTACTTC.

V is TRBV12-3 or TRBV12-4 and J is TRBJ2-7; tentative D call: TRBD2 (6 bases). V was shortened by 6 bases and J by 1 base, with 10 bases between the two germline ends. CDR3 size: 13 residues. The CDR3 nucleotides are TGTGCCAGCAGCCCGGCGGGGTCCTACGAGCAGTACTTC. Protein product: CASSPAGSYEQYF.

In its sample, this clonotype was seen a few times. The V gene is TRBV3-1, the J gene TRBJ2-1; the D call may be TRBD1 or TRBD2 (5 bases each). V lost 4 bases and J 9 bases, leaving 16 bases between the germline ends. Germline CDR1 and CDR2: LGHDT and YNNKEL (reference sequence). This CDR3 has 14 amino acids. Written as DNA, the CDR3 is TGTGCCAGCAGCCCTCGCACGGGACCAGCTGAGCAGTTCTTC. Translation: CASSPRTGPAEQFF.

This clonotype was seen a handful of times. This chain joins TRBV10-2 and TRBJ2-5, with D possibly being TRBD1 (5 bases). Trimming shortened V by 4 bases and J by 1 base, and 7 bases separated the two germline ends. The CDR3 extends over 13 amino acids. The germline V gene has CDR1 WSHSY and CDR2 SAAADI. The CDR3 is CASSGGAQETQYF. The CDR3 DNA reads as TGCGCCAGCAGTGGGGGCGCCCAAGAGACCCAGTACTTC.

CDR3 residues: CASSFGRVVEQFF. CDR3 coding DNA: TGTGCCAGCAGCTTTGGACGGGTCGTAGAGCAGTTCTTC. J is TRBJ2-1 and V is TRBV7-9; D not resolved. V lost 3 bases and J 10 bases, leaving 13 bases between the germline ends. The CDR3 runs 13 residues. The germline V gene encodes CDR1 SEHNR and CDR2 FQNEAQ (reference sequence).

The J gene is TRBJ2-1, the V gene TRBV6-1, with D maybe TRBD2 (7 bases). Germline V CDR1 and CDR2: MNHNS, SASEGT. V was pared by 3 bases and J by 10 bases, with 13 bases between. This CDR3 contains 13 residues. CDR3 nucleotide sequence: TGTGCCAGCAGTGAGGGGGGGCCGAGAGAGCAGTTCTTC. Amino acid sequence: CASSEGGPREQFF.

There are a few counts of this clonotype. The chain uses TRBV7-2 and TRBJ2-3, with 7 bases that match TRBD1. Germline V gene sequence: CDR1 SGHTA, CDR2 FQGNSA. The junction had 10 bases not matched to a gene; V was cut back by 5 bases and J by 2 bases. The CDR3 consists of 16 residues. DNA for the CDR3: TGTGCCAGCAGCCACGGACAGGACTCTTTCACAGATACGCAGTATTTT. Translating it yields CASSHGQDSFTDTQYF. Looking up the rest from reference TRBV7-2 and TRBJ2-3 gives the full variable domain: GAGVSQSPSNKVTEKGKDVELRCDPISGHTALYWYRQSLGQGLEFLIYFQGNSAPDKSGLPSDRFSAERTGGSVSTLTIQRTQQEDSAVYLCASSHGQDSFTDTQYFGPGTRLTVL.

V gene TRBV19 combines with J gene TRBJ1-2; D call uncertain. The CDR3 runs 13 residues. The V gene's germline CDR1 is LNHDA and CDR2 SQIVND (reference sequence). With 8 bases removed from V and 4 bases from J, the gap between germline ends came to 14 bases. The CDR3 loop reads CASCRESSYGYTF. CDR3 in DNA: TGTGCCAGTTGTCGCGAGTCATCCTATGGCTACACCTTC.

This chain uses TRBV20-1 with TRBJ2-7; 9 bases line up with TRBD2. This CDR3 is 15 amino acids long. The V and J ends lost 5 bases and 2 bases, in that order; junction bases with no gene match: 10. The V gene's germline CDR1 is DFQATT and CDR2 SNEGSKA (reference sequence). CDR3 sequence reads: CSASLASGGTYEQYF. CDR3 sequence (DNA): TGCAGTGCTTCCCTCGCCAGCGGGGGGACCTACGAGCAGTACTTC.

The rearrangement uses TRBV28 and TRBJ1-6; a weak D match, TRBD1 (6 bases). This CDR3 region has 15 residues. Per germline, CDR1 MDHEN and CDR2 SYDVKM. V was pared by 7 bases and J by 10 bases, with 20 bases between. CDR3 DNA: TGTGCCAGCAAACCTCCACAGGGCACAGGCTCACCCCTCCACTTT. Amino acids: CASKPPQGTGSPLHF.

The V and J genes are TRBV11-2 and TRBJ2-2, with a tentative D call TRBD2 (6 bases). The CDR3 spans 17 residues. Germline lookup yields CDR1 SGHAT and CDR2 FQNNGV. Trimming removed 5 bases from V and 0 bases from J, with 16 bases in between. The DNA for the CDR3 is TGTGCCAGCAGCCGCTGGAGGGCGGGCGCGAACACCGGGGAGCTGTTTTTT. It codes for CASSRWRAGANTGELFF. The whole variable domain, filled in from reference TRBV11-2 and TRBJ2-2, reads EAGVAQSPRYKIIEKRQSVAFWCNPISGHATLYWYQQILGQGPKLLIQFQNNGVVDDSQLPKDRFSAERLKGVDSTLKIQPAKLEDSAVYLCASSRWRAGANTGELFFGEGSRLTVL.

This clonotype showed up many times. V usage is TRBV20-1 and J usage is TRBJ2-7; 8 bases map to TRBD1. CDR1 is DFQATT, CDR2 SNEGSKA, per germline (reference sequence). The CDR3 spans 12 residues. With 5 bases clipped from V and 7 bases from J, the junction kept 7 bases outside the gene matches. The CDR3 loop is CSAPGQGWEQYF. CDR3 DNA sequence: TGCAGTGCTCCAGGACAGGGATGGGAGCAGTACTTC.